This is a list of T cell receptor beta chains from one sample in a study of shared clonotypes between healthy human individuals. Only in-frame clones appear in the TCRdb table, and some are missing; sequencing was by immunoSEQ multiplex PCR. The sample lists around 2.3 million clones; approximately 95% were seen once. The sample consisted of naive CD4+ T cells sorted from blood. These receptors were collected from a man between 18 and 35 years old in good health. The CDR3 runs from the conserved cysteine through the conserved F or W. Each record gives: V gene, J gene, clone size, D gene, CDR3 DNA, CDR3 protein. D genes are given only for firm matches. Clone sizes are given selectively: once, few, many, or a class where the clone is expanded.

>TRBV2|TRBJ1-1|-|-
TGTGCCAGCGGGGGGGACACGAACACTGAAGCTTTCTTT
CASGGDTNTEAFF
>TRBV30|TRBJ2-3|once|TRBD2
TGTGCCTGGAAGCGGGACTGGGGTGCGGGTACGCAGTATTTT
CAWKRDWGAGTQYF
>TRBV5-1|TRBJ2-1|once|TRBD1
TGCGCCAGCAGCACGACAGGGGCAATATACAATGAGCAGTTCTTC
CASSTTGAIYNEQFF
>TRBV6-5|TRBJ1-1|-|-
TGTGCCAGCAGTTACTCGTATCGGGTTAGCACTGAAGCTTTCTTT
CASSYSYRVSTEAFF
>TRBV18|TRBJ2-7|-|-
TGTGCCAGCTCACCACCAGCTTCCTACGAGCAGTACTTC
CASSPPASYEQYF
>TRBV6-5|TRBJ2-7|-|TRBD1
TGTGCCAGCAGAGGTCCGGGACAGTCCTACGAGCAGTACTTC
CASRGPGQSYEQYF
>TRBV4-1|TRBJ1-4|once|TRBD1
TGCGCCAGCAGACAGACAGGGACTCTGTTTTTT
CASRQTGTLFF
>TRBV4-3|TRBJ2-7|-|-
TGCGCCAGCAGCCAAGATCTGACTACTCGGCGCGAGCAGTACTTC
CASSQDLTTRREQYF
>TRBV6-5|TRBJ2-6|once|-
TGTGCCAGCAGTTACAGTTTCTCTGGGGCCAACGTCCTGACTTTC
CASSYSFSGANVLTF
>TRBV30|TRBJ1-1|-|-
TGTGCCTGGAGCGAAGGGACACCCGAAGCTTTCTTT
CAWSEGTPEAFF
>TRBV6-6|TRBJ2-3|-|TRBD2
TGTGCCAGCAGCCGGCGGGGGGGCACAGATACGCAGTATTTT
CASSRRGGTDTQYF
>TRBV10-3|TRBJ1-3|-|-
TGTGCCATCTCCCGGGGGGGCCAGAGCTCTGGAAACACCATATATTTT
CAISRGGQSSGNTIYF
>TRBV2|TRBJ1-2|-|-
TGTGCCAGCAGTGAACGACAGTCTGGCTACACCTTC
CASSERQSGYTF
>TRBV7-8|TRBJ1-2|-|-
TGTGCCAGCAGCTTAGTTGGGACGTATCAACGCTATGGCTACACCTTC
CASSLVGTYQRYGYTF
>TRBV15|TRBJ1-1|few|-
TGTGCCACCAGCACTTCGAACACTGAAGCTTTCTTT
CATSTSNTEAFF
>TRBV2|TRBJ1-1|-|-
TGTGCCAGCAGTCGAAACCTCCGATCGACTGAAGCTTTCTTT
CASSRNLRSTEAFF
>TRBV5-8|TRBJ2-7|-|-
TGTGCCAGCAGCCCCGTTTTCCGGGAGCAGTACTTC
CASSPVFREQYF
>TRBV30|TRBJ2-1|-|TRBD2
TGTGCCTGGAGTGTACGGAGCGGGATGGAGCAGTTCTTC
CAWSVRSGMEQFF
>TRBV6-5|TRBJ1-1|once|-
TGTGCCAGCAGTTACTCAGATGGAGGCACTGAAGCTTTCTTT
CASSYSDGGTEAFF
>TRBV4-1|TRBJ2-1|-|-
TGCGCCAGCAGGCACATCGGGGGGCAATACAATGAGCAGTTCTTC
CASRHIGGQYNEQFF
>TRBV6-6|TRBJ1-3|once|-
TGTGCCAGCAGTCTAGGGTTAAGCTCTGGAAACACCATATATTTT
CASSLGLSSGNTIYF
>TRBV6-4|TRBJ2-5|-|-
TGTGCCAGCAGTGAACAGGGCGCCGAGACCCAGTACTTC
CASSEQGAETQYF
>TRBV18|TRBJ1-1|-|TRBD1
TGTGCCAGCTCACCGACAGGGGCCCGAGCATCCTACACTGAAGCTTTCTTT
CASSPTGARASYTEAFF
>TRBV5-4|TRBJ2-2|once|TRBD1
TGTGCCAGCAGCTCCCCAGGGGGCGCAAGTAAAACCGGGGAGCTGTTTTTT
CASSSPGGASKTGELFF
>TRBV5-4|TRBJ2-1|-|TRBD2
TGTGCCAGCAGCTTGGGGACTAGCGATTACAATGAGCAGTTCTTC
CASSLGTSDYNEQFF
>TRBV30|TRBJ2-7|few|TRBD2
TGTGCCCGGAGCGGGAGCTACGAGCAGTACTTC
CARSGSYEQYF
>TRBV2|TRBJ1-5|-|TRBD1
TGTGCCAGCAGCGAGACAGGGCCCTTGTCCAATCAGCCCCAGCATTTT
CASSETGPLSNQPQHF
>TRBV4-2|TRBJ1-6|-|TRBD1
TGTGCCAGCAGCCAACACGACAGGGACCGATCACCCCTCCACTTT
CASSQHDRDRSPLHF
>TRBV7-2|TRBJ2-5|-|TRBD1
TGTGCCAGCAGCGCCCCGGACAGGGGTCGGGAGACCCAGTACTTC
CASSAPDRGRETQYF
>TRBV9|TRBJ2-3|-|-
TGTGCCAGCAGCCCACCCACGGCGGGGCTGGGCACAGATACGCAGTATTTT
CASSPPTAGLGTDTQYF
>TRBV5-4|TRBJ1-1|few|-
TGTGCCAGCAGCACGGACAGCAACACTGAAGCTTTCTTT
CASSTDSNTEAFF
>TRBV18|TRBJ2-7|-|-
TGTGCCAGCTCACCCGGACTACTCTACGAGCAGTACTTC
CASSPGLLYEQYF
>TRBV7-3|TRBJ1-3|-|-
TGTGCCAGCAGCCCCGAGCCAGGGAACACCATATATTTT
CASSPEPGNTIYF
>TRBV9|TRBJ1-5|-|-
TGTGCCAGCAGCCCAAATCAGGGAATACAGCCCCAGCATTTT
CASSPNQGIQPQHF
>TRBV7-3|TRBJ2-1|-|-
TGTGCCAGCAGCTTAAGGTCCGGTGAGCAGTTCTTC
CASSLRSGEQFF